The source of this TCR beta chain is a study of CD8 T cells in ankylosing spondylitis. Quantitative 5'-RACE with molecular barcodes generated TCR beta libraries. TCRdb recomputed calls from the 5' RACE reads with MiXCR, one row per CDR3 protein. The table has fewer than 650,000 distinct CDR3 sequences, 9.5% to 15% seen once. This clonotype was picked up many times. Antigen specificity is unknown. Study observations and caveats: Reportedly, disease-linked clones are significantly enriched in ankylosing spondylitis patients' matched synovial fluid. Eight highly homologous variants made up a TCR beta motif, and this motif appeared characteristic of ankylosing spondylitis blood.

This TCR was sampled from a male donor with ankylosing spondylitis. The sequencing sample was made of blood, either unsorted or a sorted T cell fraction (not recorded which).

The CDR3 region has the DNA TGCGCCAGCAGTGAGGAGGGTTCCTACAATGAGCAGTTCTTC. Translation: CASSEEGSYNEQFF. This chain connects TRBV10-1 to TRBJ2-1; possibly TRBD2 for D (5 bases). The CDR3 contains 14 residues. With 2 bases removed from V and 1 base from J, the gap between germline ends came to 6 bases. Germline V gene data show CDR1 as WNHNN and CDR2 as SYGVQD (reference sequence).